The 21 T cell receptor beta chains given below trace back to one sample, sequenced in a study of cytomegalovirus exposure and HLA in healthy donors. Some clones are missing from TCRdb's copy, which holds only in-frame ones; the method was immunoSEQ multiplex PCR. Among more than 85,000 clones listed, approximately 88% were seen once. Sequenced material: PBMCs. These receptors all come from a woman aged 25-40 years in good health and CMV-seropositive.

This rearrangement joins TRBV2 to TRBJ2-5; the D gene is possibly TRBD2 (5 bases). This CDR3 spans 13 amino acids. Trimming pared 4 bases from V and 2 bases from J, leaving 8 bases between. Germline CDR1 and CDR2: SNHLY and FYNNEI. The CDR3 sequence is CASSVSVQETQYF. CDR3 DNA sequence: TGTGCCAGCAGTGTTAGCGTACAAGAGACCCAGTACTTC.

The gene calls are TRBV5-1 and TRBJ2-7; 8 bases line up with TRBD1. The V gene end was trimmed by 5 bases and the J gene end by 1 base; junction bases not matched to a gene: 11. This CDR3 region has 16 residues. CDR1 and CDR2 from the germline V gene are SGHRS and YFSETQ. The CDR3 reads CASRLFGQGPSYEQYF. Written as DNA, the CDR3 is TGCGCCAGCAGACTCTTCGGACAGGGCCCGTCCTACGAGCAGTACTTC.

This rearrangement joins TRBV19 to TRBJ1-2, with no clear D. Trimming removed 3 bases from V and 8 bases from J, with 10 bases in between. The CDR3 contains 12 residues. The V gene's germline CDR1 is LNHDA and CDR2 SQIVND (reference sequence). CDR3 in amino acids: CASSIDRRGYTF. The CDR3 bases are TGTGCCAGTAGTATCGACCGGCGGGGCTACACCTTC.

The rearrangement joins TRBV6-1 to TRBJ2-1; 8 bases are shared with TRBD2. In germline, CDR1 is MNHNS, CDR2 SASEGT. The CDR3 is made up of 15 amino acids. Trimming cost V 7 bases and J 0 bases; bases outside gene matches: 5. The CDR3 loop is CASNVAGSSYNEQFF. The CDR3 nucleotides read TGTGCCAGCAATGTAGCGGGGAGCTCCTACAATGAGCAGTTCTTC.

The chain links TRBV6-6 to TRBJ1-2; D is ambiguous. The germline V and J ends were trimmed by 11 bases and 6 bases, with 16 bases remaining between them. CDR3 length equals 12 residues. The germline gives CDR1 MNHNY, CDR2 SVGAGI (reference sequence). Written as DNA, the CDR3 is TGTGCCGTCATGCGGGTTTCAAATGGCTACACCTTC. As protein: CAVMRVSNGYTF.

The chain uses TRBV5-1 and TRBJ2-3, with 9 bases aligning to TRBD2. V shed 2 bases, J shed 2 bases, and the junction held 3 bases outside the gene matches. The CDR3 spans 15 residues. CDR1 is SGHRS and CDR2 is YFSETQ in the germline V gene. The CDR3 spells CASSLERGVTDTQYF. CDR3 in DNA: TGCGCCAGCAGCTTAGAGCGGGGGGTCACAGATACGCAGTATTTT.

The V call is TRBV2, the J call TRBJ2-7; 8 bases are a match to TRBD2. Germline V lookup: CDR1 SNHLY, CDR2 FYNNEI. Trimming at V came to 8 bases and at J to 9 bases, leaving 21 bases not matched to a gene. The CDR3 runs 16 residues. CDR3: CASQGLEVAQGTRQYF. The CDR3 DNA reads TGTGCCAGCCAGGGACTAGAAGTTGCCCAAGGTACGAGGCAGTACTTC.

The rearrangement uses TRBV27 and TRBJ1-3; D may be TRBD1 (6 bases). Germline CDR1 is MNHEY and CDR2 is SMNVEV (reference sequence). This CDR3 region has 17 residues. V lost 4 bases, J lost 1 base, and 17 bases lay in between. The CDR3 sequence: CASSSMARDISGNTIYF. In nucleotides, the CDR3 is TGTGCCAGCAGTTCAATGGCCAGGGACATATCTGGAAACACCATATATTTT.

This sequence joins TRBV6-6 and TRBJ1-1; 9 nucleotides match TRBD1. CDR3 size: 14 residues. Germline V lookup: CDR1 MNHNY, CDR2 SVGAGI (reference sequence). The ends lost 5 bases at V and 3 bases at J; junction bases unmatched: 4. The CDR3 DNA reads TGTGCCAGCAGTACCCGGGACAGGGACACTGAAGCTTTCTTT. This encodes CASSTRDRDTEAFF.

The V gene is TRBV11-2, the J gene TRBJ2-3; 16 bases align to TRBD2. The CDR3 contains 17 residues. The germline gives CDR1 SGHAT, CDR2 FQNNGV. J lost 8 bases, V lost 3 bases, and 8 bases had no gene match. The CDR3 region has the DNA TGTGCCAGCAGCTTCCCGGGACTAGCGGGGGGGCCGGGTACGCAGTATTTT. It is translated as CASSFPGLAGGPGTQYF. The variable domain in full, with the rest retrieved from reference TRBV11-2 and TRBJ2-3, is EAGVAQSPRYKIIEKRQSVAFWCNPISGHATLYWYQQILGQGPKLLIQFQNNGVVDDSQLPKDRFSAERLKGVDSTLKIQPAKLEDSAVYLCASSFPGLAGGPGTQYFGPGTRLTVL.

The V and J genes are TRBV6-4 and TRBJ2-1; D remains ambiguous. From germline, CDR1 is MRHNA and CDR2 SNTAGT. The V end was cut by 3 bases, the J end by 8 bases, with 17 bases between. The CDR3 runs 15 residues. Here the CDR3 reads CASSESTSLGDEQFF. CDR3 in DNA: TGTGCCAGCAGTGAGTCAACTTCCCTAGGCGATGAGCAGTTCTTC.

The V call is TRBV6-6, the J call TRBJ2-1; D perhaps matches TRBD2 (6 bases). V lost 7 bases, J lost 3 bases, and 16 bases lay in between. Germline CDR1 is MNHNY and CDR2 is SVGAGI (reference sequence). The CDR3 is made up of 15 amino acids. CDR3 amino acids: CASTPLGGGYNEQFF. The CDR3 coding sequence is TGTGCCAGCACCCCCTTGGGGGGAGGCTACAATGAGCAGTTCTTC.

The chain has TRBV28 and TRBJ2-7; TRBD2 matches at 7 bases. The CDR3 extends over 15 amino acids. Looked up from germline, CDR1 is MDHEN and CDR2 is SYDVKM. Trimming at V came to 2 bases and at J to 0 bases, leaving 4 bases not matched to a gene. Written as DNA, the CDR3 is TGTGCCAGCAGTTTAAGCGGGATGGCCTCCTACGAGCAGTACTTC. Translating it yields CASSLSGMASYEQYF.

The rearrangement links TRBV9 to TRBJ1-3, with D unresolved. Trimming shortened V by 6 bases and J by 4 bases, and 11 bases separated the two germline ends. Germline values: CDR1 SGDLS, CDR2 YYNGEE. The CDR3 covers 13 residues. CDR3 region: CASTPAGGNTIYF. The CDR3 DNA reads TGTGCCAGCACGCCGGCGGGCGGAAACACCATATATTTT.

This clone has just a few counts. The V gene is TRBV7-2, the J gene TRBJ2-1; a possible D gene is TRBD1 (6 bases). CDR1 and CDR2 (germline): SGHTA, FQGNSA. The CDR3 extends over 13 amino acids. Trimming pared 3 bases from V and 5 bases from J, leaving 8 bases between. CDR3 in amino acids: CASSLGQDNEQFF. The CDR3 DNA follows: TGTGCCAGCAGCTTGGGACAAGACAATGAGCAGTTCTTC.

The DNA of the CDR3 is TGTGCCAGCAGCCAAGAAGGCGGAGCAAGCTCCTACGAGCAGTACTTC. This sequence encodes CASSQEGGASSYEQYF. This chain uses TRBV4-2 with TRBJ2-7, with D unresolved. Germline V gives CDR1 LGHNA, CDR2 YNFKEQ. Trimming shortened V by 0 bases and J by 0 bases, and 12 bases separated the two germline ends. The CDR3 is 16 residues long.

The rearrangement uses TRBV4-2 and TRBJ2-2; TRBD2 aligns across 10 bases. There are 19 residues in the CDR3. From germline, CDR1 is LGHNA and CDR2 YNFKEQ. After removal of 2 bases from V and 5 bases from J, the junction contained 14 bases not matched to a gene. CDR3 nucleotides: TGTGCCAGCAGCCAATGGTCCCAATTTAGCGGGAGGCGAACCGGGGAGCTGTTTTTT. It translates to CASSQWSQFSGRRTGELFF.

V is TRBV27 and J is TRBJ1-2; possibly TRBD1 for D (5 bases). Trimming took off 5 bases at V and 4 bases at J, with 17 bases between the two ends. The CDR3 is made up of 15 amino acids. The V gene's germline CDR1 is MNHEY and CDR2 SMNVEV (reference sequence). In nucleotides, the CDR3 is TGTGCCAGCAGTCCCTCGGGGGGGATTGGCTATGGCTACACCTTC. This codes for CASSPSGGIGYGYTF.

This chain links TRBV18 with TRBJ1-1; 7 positions match TRBD1. The length of the CDR3 is 14 residues. Germline CDR1 KGHSH, CDR2 LQKENI. V gave up 4 bases and J gave up 6 bases; unmatched junction bases: 8. This CDR3 is CASSRRDSRAEAFF. CDR3 nucleotide sequence: TGTGCCAGCTCACGGCGGGACAGCCGCGCTGAAGCTTTCTTT.

The chain joins TRBV5-1 to TRBJ1-2; 7 bases are a match to TRBD1. V dropped 1 base and J dropped 5; count of bases not matched to a gene: 8. From germline, CDR1 is SGHRS and CDR2 YFSETQ. This CDR3 is 15 amino acids long. CDR3 nucleotide sequence: TGCGCCAGCAGCTTGATGGGACAGAGTGCGTATGGCTACACCTTC. Translated, it gives CASSLMGQSAYGYTF. The full variable domain, with the rest looked up from reference TRBV5-1 and TRBJ1-2, is KAGVTQTPRYLIKTRGQQVTLSCSPISGHRSVSWYQQTPGQGLQFLFEYFSETQRNKGNFPGRFSGRQFSNSRSEMNVSTLELGDSALYLCASSLMGQSAYGYTFGSGTRLTVV.

This clone occurred once. V gene TRBV6-7 combines with J gene TRBJ2-1, with D perhaps TRBD2 (6 bases). TRBV6-7 is given ORF status, its function remaining uncertain. CDR3 length: 19 residues. V gave up 2 bases and J gave up 5 bases, with 25 bases separating them. CDR3 nucleotide sequence: TGTGCCAGCAGTTACCCGGCCTTGAGGGAGGTGGTCCCAAACAATGAGCAGTTCTTC. It specifies CASSYPALREVVPNNEQFF.